These 6 T cell receptor beta chains were all obtained from the same sample, sequenced in a study of cytomegalovirus exposure and HLA in healthy donors. Sequencing was performed with immunoSEQ multiplex PCR; in TCRdb, only in-frame clones are kept and a portion is missing. Seen here are around 300,000 clones, approximately 86% observed once, and the top ten hold roughly 0.99%. Sequencing was performed on PBMCs. These receptors originate from a woman under 30 in good health and CMV-seronegative.

The chain combines TRBV11-3 with TRBJ1-1; D gene ambiguous. The V and J ends lost 5 bases and 7 bases respectively, with 8 bases between them. CDR3 length: 11 residues. In germline, CDR1 is SGHNT, CDR2 YENEEA. The DNA of the CDR3 is TGTGCCAGCAGCCGAGTCGGTGAAGCTTTCTTT. Its translation is CASSRVGEAFF.

The chain carries TRBV29-1 and TRBJ2-7, with 7 bases that match TRBD2. There are 13 residues in the CDR3. V was clipped by 7 bases and J by 3 bases; unmatched bases: 9. From germline, CDR1 is SQVTM and CDR2 ANQGSEA. The CDR3 bases are TGCAGCGCGGAACTAGCGCCCGACTACGAGCAGTACTTC. Its translation is CSAELAPDYEQYF.

This CDR3 is CASGVGRGLANEKLFF. The CDR3 bases are TGTGCCAGCGGTGTGGGGCGGGGGCTAGCTAATGAAAAACTGTTTTTT. This sequence joins TRBV6-1 and TRBJ1-4, with a possible D match to TRBD1 (6 bases). The CDR3 is made up of 16 amino acids. Trimming took off 8 bases at V and 3 bases at J, with 19 bases between the two ends. Germline V gene lookup returns CDR1 MNHNS and CDR2 SASEGT.

The chain combines TRBV25-1 with TRBJ2-1; 7 bases are a match to TRBD2. V trimming: 4 bases; J trimming: 3 bases; junction bases outside the gene matches: 3. The CDR3 loop spans 14 amino acids. Germline values: CDR1 MGHDK, CDR2 SYGVNS. DNA of the CDR3: TGTGCCAGCAGTGTAACGGGAGGCTACAATGAGCAGTTCTTC. Translating it yields CASSVTGGYNEQFF.

This clone was observed a handful of times. The V gene is TRBV6-1, the J gene TRBJ1-1; D is unclear. Trimming shortened V by 8 bases and J by 3 bases, and 13 bases separated the two germline ends. Germline V CDR1 and CDR2: MNHNS, SASEGT. CDR3 length equals 13 residues. The CDR3 DNA reads TGTGCCAGCTGGCAGAGGGAGGACACTGAAGCTTTCTTT. It specifies CASWQREDTEAFF.

This clone came up once. The chain is built from TRBV7-3 and TRBJ1-6; 11 bases fit TRBD1. Germline CDR1 is SGHTA and CDR2 is FQGTGA. This CDR3 comprises 16 residues. The V gene end was trimmed by 2 bases and the J gene end by 10 bases; junction bases not matched to a gene: 7. The CDR3 region has the DNA TGTGCCAGCAGCTTAGCCGGACAGGGGGCTAGATCACCCCTCCACTTT. Translation: CASSLAGQGARSPLHF.